This is a list of T cell receptor beta chains from one sample in a study of T cell clones after liver transplantation. Profiled with immunoSEQ multiplex PCR; TCRdb holds only in-frame clones, not every one. The profile covers under 90,000 clones, with 75% to 90% appearing a single time and about 0.63% taken by the ten largest. The source was CD4+ T cells from blood, collected before liver transplant. Receptors were obtained from a human donor who received a liver transplant. Both conserved end residues are part of each CDR3. A D gene is named only where the DNA matches it firmly. Clone size is shown for a subset of rows, as once, few, many or a class of expanded clone.

D gene: .
V gene: TRBV5-4
J gene: TRBJ2-7
clone size: .
CDR3 DNA: TGTGCCAGCAGCAGCAATCCCGGGACCTCGAGGTACGAGCAGTACTTC
CDR3 protein: CASSSNPGTSRYEQYF

D gene: TRBD1
V gene: TRBV28
J gene: TRBJ1-3
clone size: .
CDR3 DNA: TGTGCCAGCAGTTCCGGGACAGGGGGCGCTGGAAACACCATATATTTT
CDR3 protein: CASSSGTGGAGNTIYF

D gene: .
V gene: TRBV18
J gene: TRBJ2-7
clone size: .
CDR3 DNA: TGTGCCAGCTCACCAGGGACGTCCACCTACGAGCAGTACTTC
CDR3 protein: CASSPGTSTYEQYF

D gene: TRBD1
V gene: TRBV19
J gene: TRBJ2-3
clone size: .
CDR3 DNA: TGTGCCAGTAGGAACAGGGGTAGGACAGATACGCAGTATTTT
CDR3 protein: CASRNRGRTDTQYF

D gene: TRBD1
V gene: TRBV15
J gene: TRBJ2-1
clone size: .
CDR3 DNA: TGTGCCACCAGGGCCCAGGGGGCGGTTTCTCAGTTCTTC
CDR3 protein: CATRAQGAVSQFF

D gene: .
V gene: TRBV5-4
J gene: TRBJ2-5
clone size: .
CDR3 DNA: TGTGCCAGCAGCTTCCAGGGATCGCGGGAGACCCAGTACTTC
CDR3 protein: CASSFQGSRETQYF

D gene: TRBD1
V gene: TRBV28
J gene: TRBJ1-5
clone size: .
CDR3 DNA: TGTGCCAGCAGTTATCCAGGGGGTCAGCCCCAGCATTTT
CDR3 protein: CASSYPGGQPQHF

D gene: .
V gene: TRBV6-1
J gene: TRBJ1-5
clone size: few
CDR3 DNA: TGTGCCAGCAGTGTTCAGAAGGGTAGCAATCAGCCCCAGCATTTT
CDR3 protein: CASSVQKGSNQPQHF

D gene: TRBD2
V gene: TRBV4-1
J gene: TRBJ2-5
clone size: .
CDR3 DNA: TGCGCCAGCAGCCACGTCCCGGGACTAGCGCACCAAGAGACCCAGTACTTC
CDR3 protein: CASSHVPGLAHQETQYF

D gene: .
V gene: TRBV2
J gene: TRBJ1-5
clone size: .
CDR3 DNA: TGTGCCAGCAGTGAAGCAGGCCGAACCTTTCAGCCCCAGCATTTT
CDR3 protein: CASSEAGRTFQPQHF

D gene: TRBD2
V gene: TRBV5-1
J gene: TRBJ2-5
clone size: .
CDR3 DNA: TGCGCCAGCAGAGGAGCGGGAGGGTACCAAGAGACCCAGTACTTC
CDR3 protein: CASRGAGGYQETQYF

D gene: TRBD1
V gene: TRBV5-1
J gene: TRBJ1-5
clone size: once
CDR3 DNA: TGCGCCAGCAGCATGACAGGGAACGTGGATCAGCCCCAGCATTTT
CDR3 protein: CASSMTGNVDQPQHF

D gene: .
V gene: TRBV11-3
J gene: TRBJ2-5
clone size: .
CDR3 DNA: TGTGCCAGCAGCTTAGATCGGGAGACCCAGTACTTC
CDR3 protein: CASSLDRETQYF

D gene: .
V gene: TRBV6-6
J gene: TRBJ1-5
clone size: .
CDR3 DNA: TGTGCCAGCAGCTCAGACAGGTCTAGCAATCAGCCCCAGCATTTT
CDR3 protein: CASSSDRSSNQPQHF

D gene: .
V gene: TRBV11-2
J gene: TRBJ1-1
clone size: .
CDR3 DNA: TGTGCCAGCAGCCCCCAGACCGACGGTAGAGAAGCTTTCTTT
CDR3 protein: CASSPQTDGREAFF

D gene: .
V gene: TRBV2
J gene: TRBJ2-5
clone size: .
CDR3 DNA: TGTGCCAGCAGTGAAGGGGCCTGGGGGGAGACCCAGTACTTC
CDR3 protein: CASSEGAWGETQYF

D gene: .
V gene: TRBV5-1
J gene: TRBJ2-2
clone size: once
CDR3 DNA: TGCGCCAGCAGCTTGGGGCAGGGGACCCCTTACCTGAACACCGGGGAGCTGTTTTTT
CDR3 protein: CASSLGQGTPYLNTGELFF

D gene: .
V gene: TRBV18
J gene: TRBJ1-2
clone size: .
CDR3 DNA: TGTGCCAGCTCACTCGCGGGGGAAGCTAACTATGGCTACACCTTC
CDR3 protein: CASSLAGEANYGYTF

D gene: .
V gene: TRBV25-1
J gene: TRBJ2-7
clone size: .
CDR3 DNA: TGTGCCAGCAGTGACGGACCCTACGAGCAGTACTTC
CDR3 protein: CASSDGPYEQYF

D gene: .
V gene: TRBV27
J gene: TRBJ2-2
clone size: .
CDR3 DNA: TGTGCCACCTACGTCAGGGGCGGTGGCACCGGGGAGCTGTTTTTT
CDR3 protein: CATYVRGGGTGELFF

D gene: .
V gene: TRBV20-1
J gene: TRBJ1-4
clone size: .
CDR3 DNA: TGCAGTGCTACGAATAATGAAAAACTGTTTTTT
CDR3 protein: CSATNNEKLFF

D gene: .
V gene: TRBV6-1
J gene: TRBJ2-2
clone size: .
CDR3 DNA: TGTGCCAGCAGTGAGGGCTTATTGATGGGCGGGGAGCTGTTTTTT
CDR3 protein: CASSEGLLMGGELFF

D gene: .
V gene: TRBV28
J gene: TRBJ1-2
clone size: .
CDR3 DNA: TGTGCCAGCATGGAGGGTAGCACTTTCTATGGCTACACCTTC
CDR3 protein: CASMEGSTFYGYTF

D gene: TRBD1
V gene: TRBV2
J gene: TRBJ1-1
clone size: .
CDR3 DNA: TGTGCCAGCAGGGACAGGGGTCCTGAAGCTTTCTTT
CDR3 protein: CASRDRGPEAFF

D gene: .
V gene: TRBV19
J gene: TRBJ1-2
clone size: .
CDR3 DNA: TGTGCCAGTAGTATAGATCGGACAAGCTATGGCTACACCTTC
CDR3 protein: CASSIDRTSYGYTF

D gene: .
V gene: TRBV28
J gene: TRBJ2-2
clone size: .
CDR3 DNA: TGTGCCAGCACGGGGGCGACCGGGGAGCTGTTTTTT
CDR3 protein: CASTGATGELFF

D gene: .
V gene: TRBV28
J gene: TRBJ1-1
clone size: .
CDR3 DNA: TGTGCCAGCAGGCGGACCGGGACAATTATGAACACTGAAGCTTTCTTT
CDR3 protein: CASRRTGTIMNTEAFF

D gene: .
V gene: TRBV10-3
J gene: TRBJ2-1
clone size: .
CDR3 DNA: TGTGCCATCAGTGAGTGGACTCTTAACAATGAGCAGTTCTTC
CDR3 protein: CAISEWTLNNEQFF

D gene: .
V gene: TRBV28
J gene: TRBJ1-3
clone size: .
CDR3 DNA: TGTGCCAGCAGCCGACGCCCTTCCAGCTCTGGAAACACCATATATTTT
CDR3 protein: CASSRRPSSSGNTIYF

D gene: .
V gene: TRBV6-5
J gene: TRBJ1-2
clone size: .
CDR3 DNA: TGTGCCAGCAGTTACTCGACAGGCTCCTACACCTTC
CDR3 protein: CASSYSTGSYTF

D gene: TRBD1
V gene: TRBV5-1
J gene: TRBJ1-4
clone size: .
CDR3 DNA: TGCGCCAGCAGCCCATTCGAGACAGGGAATAATGAAAAACTGTTTTTT
CDR3 protein: CASSPFETGNNEKLFF

D gene: .
V gene: TRBV10-2
J gene: TRBJ2-2
clone size: .
CDR3 DNA: TGCGCCAGCAGGAGTAGCCAGTTCACCGGGGAGCTGTTTTTT
CDR3 protein: CASRSSQFTGELFF

D gene: TRBD2
V gene: TRBV7-8
J gene: TRBJ2-1
clone size: .
CDR3 DNA: TGTGCCAGCAGCACCACTAGCGGGAGGGCGGTTTGGCAGTTCTTC
CDR3 protein: CASSTTSGRAVWQFF

D gene: .
V gene: TRBV6-6
J gene: TRBJ1-4
clone size: .
CDR3 DNA: TGTGCCAGCAGTCCGAGGGGGACGGAAAAACTGTTTTTT
CDR3 protein: CASSPRGTEKLFF

D gene: .
V gene: TRBV9
J gene: TRBJ2-3
clone size: .
CDR3 DNA: TGTGCCAGCAGCGTAAGTCCTTCAGATACGCAGTATTTT
CDR3 protein: CASSVSPSDTQYF

D gene: .
V gene: TRBV14
J gene: TRBJ2-7
clone size: .
CDR3 DNA: TGTGCCAGCAGCCAAAGCATCCAAGGGGGAGCCGAGCAGTACTTC
CDR3 protein: CASSQSIQGGAEQYF

D gene: TRBD2
V gene: TRBV28
J gene: TRBJ2-1
clone size: .
CDR3 DNA: TGTGCCAGCCATAGGTCTAGCGGGAGGGACAATGAGCAGTTCTTC
CDR3 protein: CASHRSSGRDNEQFF

D gene: TRBD1
V gene: TRBV5-1
J gene: TRBJ2-2
clone size: .
CDR3 DNA: TGCGCCAGCTCAAGACAGGGGGACACCGGGGAGCTGTTTTTT
CDR3 protein: CASSRQGDTGELFF

D gene: .
V gene: TRBV11-2
J gene: TRBJ2-2
clone size: .
CDR3 DNA: TGTGCCAGCAGCTCCCCGGTGTACACCGGGGAGCTGTTTTTT
CDR3 protein: CASSSPVYTGELFF

D gene: .
V gene: TRBV5-1
J gene: TRBJ2-7
clone size: few
CDR3 DNA: TGCGCCAGCAGCTCCGGGTTAAGGACCTCTTCCTACGAGCAGTACTTC
CDR3 protein: CASSSGLRTSSYEQYF

D gene: TRBD1
V gene: TRBV18
J gene: TRBJ2-7
clone size: .
CDR3 DNA: TGTGCCAGCTCATCTCCGGGACAGGGATCCTACGAGCAGTACTTC
CDR3 protein: CASSSPGQGSYEQYF

D gene: TRBD1
V gene: TRBV28
J gene: TRBJ1-5
clone size: .
CDR3 DNA: TGTGCCAGCAGTTCGCCAGGACAGGGGAATCAGCCCCAGCATTTT
CDR3 protein: CASSSPGQGNQPQHF

D gene: TRBD1
V gene: TRBV27
J gene: TRBJ1-5
clone size: .
CDR3 DNA: TGTGCCAGCAGTCTCACACGAGGGGGCAGGCAGCCCCAGCATTTT
CDR3 protein: CASSLTRGGRQPQHF

D gene: .
V gene: TRBV28
J gene: TRBJ2-3
clone size: .
CDR3 DNA: TGTGCCAGCACCACTCAGCGGGCCCGACCCACAGATACGCAGTATTTT
CDR3 protein: CASTTQRARPTDTQYF

D gene: TRBD2
V gene: TRBV19
J gene: TRBJ2-3
clone size: once
CDR3 DNA: TGTGCCAGTAGTGAGAGTCTAGCGGGTGAGTGGCGTAATACGCAGTATTTT
CDR3 protein: CASSESLAGEWRNTQYF

D gene: .
V gene: TRBV5-4
J gene: TRBJ2-2
clone size: .
CDR3 DNA: TGTGCCAGCAGCTCGGAGGTTGCGAACACCGGGGAGCTGTTTTTT
CDR3 protein: CASSSEVANTGELFF

D gene: TRBD1
V gene: TRBV28
J gene: TRBJ1-5
clone size: .
CDR3 DNA: TGTGCCACCTGCAGGGGGCTTTATCAGCCCCAGCATTTT
CDR3 protein: CATCRGLYQPQHF

D gene: .
V gene: TRBV27
J gene: TRBJ1-1
clone size: once
CDR3 DNA: TGTGCCAGCAGTTTAGACAGGCGTATGAACACTGAAGCTTTCTTT
CDR3 protein: CASSLDRRMNTEAFF

D gene: TRBD1
V gene: TRBV2
J gene: TRBJ1-2
clone size: .
CDR3 DNA: TGTGCCAGCTCCCAGGGGGCTGACAGGTACACCTTC
CDR3 protein: CASSQGADRYTF

D gene: .
V gene: TRBV11-2
J gene: TRBJ2-2
clone size: .
CDR3 DNA: TGTGCCACTTCGTTGAGCGCCGGGGAGCTGTTTTTT
CDR3 protein: CATSLSAGELFF

D gene: .
V gene: TRBV4-3
J gene: TRBJ1-1
clone size: .
CDR3 DNA: TGCGCCAGCAGCCAAGATGTCGGAGGGGGGCCGGGCACTGAAGCTTTCTTT
CDR3 protein: CASSQDVGGGPGTEAFF

D gene: .
V gene: TRBV18
J gene: TRBJ2-5
clone size: few
CDR3 DNA: TGTGCCAGCTCACCACGGGCCCAAGAGACCCAGTACTTC
CDR3 protein: CASSPRAQETQYF

D gene: .
V gene: TRBV15
J gene: TRBJ1-1
clone size: .
CDR3 DNA: TGTGCCACCAGCAGAGATATAACAGGGATGAACACTGAAGCTTTCTTT
CDR3 protein: CATSRDITGMNTEAFF

D gene: .
V gene: TRBV19
J gene: TRBJ2-1
clone size: .
CDR3 DNA: TGTGCCAGTAGGTACTCTATCGGGGACAATGAGCAGTTCTTC
CDR3 protein: CASRYSIGDNEQFF

D gene: .
V gene: TRBV29-1
J gene: TRBJ2-1
clone size: .
CDR3 DNA: TGCAGCGTTGAAGTGGGGGGAGGGGGCAACTACAATGAGCAGTTCTTC
CDR3 protein: CSVEVGGGGNYNEQFF